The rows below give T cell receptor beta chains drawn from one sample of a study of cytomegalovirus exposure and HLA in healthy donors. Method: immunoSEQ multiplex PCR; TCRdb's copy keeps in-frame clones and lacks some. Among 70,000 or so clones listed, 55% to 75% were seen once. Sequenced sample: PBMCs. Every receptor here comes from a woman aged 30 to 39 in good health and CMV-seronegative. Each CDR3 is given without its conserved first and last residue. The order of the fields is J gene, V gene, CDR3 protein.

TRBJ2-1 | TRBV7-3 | ASSQGVHEQF
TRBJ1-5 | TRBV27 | ASSLGYSNQPQH
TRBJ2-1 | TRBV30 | AWSHGGSDEQF
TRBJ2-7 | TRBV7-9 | ACQPDSGKEQY
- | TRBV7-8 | ASSPYGAGATYEQY
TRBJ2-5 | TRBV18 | ASSPGLKETQY
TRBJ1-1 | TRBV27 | ASSFRIRTGGVWMKAF
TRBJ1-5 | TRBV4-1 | ASSQEGADQPQH
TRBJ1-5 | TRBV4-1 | ASSQDRRAYSNQPQH
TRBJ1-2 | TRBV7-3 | ASSRDAANYGYT
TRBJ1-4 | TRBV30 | AWSSPGTNNEKLF
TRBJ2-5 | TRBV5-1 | ASSSGGPQETQY
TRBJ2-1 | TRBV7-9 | ASSPGGLTYNEQF
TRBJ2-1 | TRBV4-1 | ASSQSQTGVGEQF
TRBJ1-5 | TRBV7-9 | ASSLGSRSDQPQH
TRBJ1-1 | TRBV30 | AWSAPRTGRNTEAF
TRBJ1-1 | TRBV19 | ASSIRLGWRGEAF
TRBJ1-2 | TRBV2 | ASSPDTDYGYT
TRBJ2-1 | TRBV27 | ASSLSAGATYNEQF
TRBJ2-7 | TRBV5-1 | ASSFGTSDEQY
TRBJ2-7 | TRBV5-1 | ASSPRTGADEQY
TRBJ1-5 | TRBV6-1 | ASSEAVPGGSQPQH
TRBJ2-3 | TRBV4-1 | ASSQQGTSGSTDTQY
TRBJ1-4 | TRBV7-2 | ASSFFSVTNEKLF
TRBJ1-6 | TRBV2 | ASSVQGAGSPLH
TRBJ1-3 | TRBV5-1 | ASSLGTGGGSGNTIY
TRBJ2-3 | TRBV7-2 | ASSLGSGGTLGTDTQY
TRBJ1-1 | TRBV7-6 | ASSLAGQSNTEAF
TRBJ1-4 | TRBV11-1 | ASSALGRSGEKLF
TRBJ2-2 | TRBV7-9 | ASSLGQASTGELF
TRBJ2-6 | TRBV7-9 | ASSVSQGAPGANVLT
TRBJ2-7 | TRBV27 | ASSRGPQSRKKPEGYYEQY
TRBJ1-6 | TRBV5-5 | ASSLTGKDSPLH
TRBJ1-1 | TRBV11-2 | ASSLEPAANTEAF
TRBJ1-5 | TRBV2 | ASSRDRGDQPQH
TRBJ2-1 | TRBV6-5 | ASSYKSGGRDEQF
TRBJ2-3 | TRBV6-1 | ASSVMEAGGGDTQY
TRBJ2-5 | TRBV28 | ASSWDRVQETQY
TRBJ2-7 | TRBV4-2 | ASSYSGGWQY
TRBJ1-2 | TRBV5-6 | ASSLAGGGYT
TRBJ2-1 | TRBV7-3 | ASSPNPSGVYNEQF
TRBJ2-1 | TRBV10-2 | ASKPPGNDEQF
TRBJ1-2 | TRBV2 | ASSPQPLTEHYGYT
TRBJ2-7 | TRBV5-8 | ASSPPFLAGAYEQY
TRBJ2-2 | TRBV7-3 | ASSPQGTGELF
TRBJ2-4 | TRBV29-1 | SVEGTGVAKNIQY
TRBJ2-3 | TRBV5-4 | AGSEIQAGTDTQY
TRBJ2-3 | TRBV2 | ASRGRTGADTQY
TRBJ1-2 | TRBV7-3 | ASSSQGQGAYGYT
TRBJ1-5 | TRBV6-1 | ASRTKQGLEQPQH
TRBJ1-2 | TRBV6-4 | ASSASDRGLDGYT
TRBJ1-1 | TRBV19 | ASSIQGSLNTEAF
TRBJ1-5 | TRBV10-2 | ASSPHGGVQGNQPQH
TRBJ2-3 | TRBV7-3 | ASSLDRGNTDTQY
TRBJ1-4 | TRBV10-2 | ASRGERNEKLF
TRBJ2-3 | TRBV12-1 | ASSLRITQY
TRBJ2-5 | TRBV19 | ASTSLGGLQETQY
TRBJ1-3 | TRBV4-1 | ASSQDSTAGGNTIY
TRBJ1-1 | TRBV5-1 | ASRYRGGATEAF
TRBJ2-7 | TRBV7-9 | ASSSSTVYEQY